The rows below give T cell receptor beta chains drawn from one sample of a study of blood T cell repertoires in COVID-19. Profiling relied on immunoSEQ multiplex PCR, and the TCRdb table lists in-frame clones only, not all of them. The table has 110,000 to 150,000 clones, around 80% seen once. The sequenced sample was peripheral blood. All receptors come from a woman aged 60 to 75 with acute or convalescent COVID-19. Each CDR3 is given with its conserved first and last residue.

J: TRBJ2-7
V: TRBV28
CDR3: CASKIWGGNEQYF

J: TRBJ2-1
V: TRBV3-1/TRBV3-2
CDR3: CASSYRWGNEQFF

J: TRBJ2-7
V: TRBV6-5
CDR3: CASSYLAGSPWEEQYF

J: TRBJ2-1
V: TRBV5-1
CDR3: CASSLVAGPNEQFF

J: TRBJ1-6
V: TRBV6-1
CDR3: CASSETGQGVTPLHF

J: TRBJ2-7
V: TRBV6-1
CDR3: CASSEFMGRGRLNEQYF

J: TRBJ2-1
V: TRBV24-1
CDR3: CATSDPGLGHNEQFF

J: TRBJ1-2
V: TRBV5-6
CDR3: CASSLDGRHGYTF

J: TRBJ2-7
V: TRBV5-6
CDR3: CASSLMVQGRTYEQYF

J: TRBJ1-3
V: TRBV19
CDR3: CASRRTGGNTIYF

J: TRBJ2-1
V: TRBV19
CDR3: CASSILATRGSFNEQFF

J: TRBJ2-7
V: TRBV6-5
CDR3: CASRNGQGRTYEQYF

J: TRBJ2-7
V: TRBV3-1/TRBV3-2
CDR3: CASSQASGYLRLQYF

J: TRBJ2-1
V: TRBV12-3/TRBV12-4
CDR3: CASSKGTLGQFF

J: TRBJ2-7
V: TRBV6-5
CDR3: CASSYVVAESSYEQYF

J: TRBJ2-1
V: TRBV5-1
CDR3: CASSVTGGSGEQFF

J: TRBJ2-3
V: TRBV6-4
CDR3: CASSDSGSGAGADTQYF

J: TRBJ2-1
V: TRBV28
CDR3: CASKKGQLLNEQFF

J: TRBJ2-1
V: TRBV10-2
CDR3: CASSWGLAGLSSYNEQFF

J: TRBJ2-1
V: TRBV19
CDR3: CASVAGGVYNEQFF

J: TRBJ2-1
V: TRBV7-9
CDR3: CASSFPTSGRVGEQFF

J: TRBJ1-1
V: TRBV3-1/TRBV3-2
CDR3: CASSQLRTGNTEAFF

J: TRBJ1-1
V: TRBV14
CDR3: CASSQPGTENTEAFF

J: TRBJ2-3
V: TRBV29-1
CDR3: CSVEVDTSARTDTQYF

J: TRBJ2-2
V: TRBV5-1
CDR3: CASRAQGATGELFF

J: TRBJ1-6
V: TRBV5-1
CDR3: CASSLGQNPYNSPLHF

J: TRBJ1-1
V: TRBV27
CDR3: CASSLGATYEAFF

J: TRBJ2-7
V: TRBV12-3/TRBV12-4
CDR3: CASSLQVNYEQYF

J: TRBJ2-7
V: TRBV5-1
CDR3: CASSPGGYEQYF

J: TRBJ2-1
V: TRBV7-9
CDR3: CASSLFAANNEQFF